The 5 T cell receptor beta chains given below trace back to one sample, sequenced in a study of human T cells and chemical hapten exposure. TCRdb re-analysed the RACE reads in MiXCR, keeping a single row per CDR3 protein. Of about 89,000 distinct CDR3 sequences listed, 10% to 13% were seen once; the top ten hold approximately 3.1%. The sample's time point: pre-sensitization, week 0. Indicated treatment: therapeutic diphenylcyclopropenone sensitization with weekly scalp DPC. The sample here was whole blood, taken in connection with sensitization to the hapten diphenylcyclopropenone (DPC). These receptor sequences come from a woman aged 55-70 years with alopecia areata. Some clones in this sample may be carry-over from other donors' samples.

This clonotype appeared many times. The chain has TRBV5-4 and TRBJ2-3; 9 nucleotides agree with TRBD2. There are 16 residues in the CDR3. Germline values: CDR1 SGHNT, CDR2 YYREEE (reference sequence). Trimming at V came to 0 bases and at J to 1 base, leaving 3 bases not matched to a gene. Here the CDR3 reads CASSLEPSGGTDTQYF. CDR3 sequence (DNA): TGTGCCAGCAGCTTGGAGCCTAGCGGGGGCACAGATACGCAGTATTTT. The full variable domain, its missing parts supplied by reference TRBV5-4 and TRBJ2-3, is ETGVTQSPTHLIKTRGQQVTLRCSSQSGHNTVSWYQQALGQGPQFIFQYYREEENGRGNFPPRFSGLQFPNYSSELNVNALELDDSALYLCASSLEPSGGTDTQYFGPGTRLTVL.

At least ten counts were recorded for this clonotype. The J gene is TRBJ1-2, the V gene TRBV5-5; 8 bases are a match to TRBD1. CDR3 length: 15 residues. CDR1 and CDR2 from the germline V gene are SGHKS and YYEKEE (reference sequence). Losses at the gene ends were 3 bases for V and 7 bases for J; bases not matched to a gene: 11. The CDR3 bases are TGTGCCAGCAGCTCAAGAACAGGGGGGGCTGTTGGCTACACCTTC. Residues: CASSSRTGGAVGYTF. Full variable domain (missing parts from reference TRBV5-5 and TRBJ1-2): DAGVTQSPTHLIKTRGQQVTLRCSPISGHKSVSWYQQVLGQGPQFIFQYYEKEERGRGNFPDRFSARQFPNYSSELNVNALLLGDSALYLCASSSRTGGAVGYTFGSGTRLTVV.

With regard to this clonotype: Mismatch with germline at one junction end may stem from a read error. J is TRBJ2-1 and V is TRBV18; D is unresolved. The V gene's germline CDR1 is KGHSH and CDR2 LQKENI. The CDR3 spans 14 residues. CDR3 sequence reads: CANSPTSDYNEQFF. The CDR3 nucleotides are TGTGCCAACTCACCGACCTCTGACTACAATGAGCAGTTCTTC.

This clonotype was recorded at least ten times. V is TRBV10-3 and J is TRBJ1-3; D ambiguous. V dropped 3 bases and J dropped 2 bases, with 11 bases sitting between them. Germline V gives CDR1 ENHRY, CDR2 SYGVKD. The length of the CDR3 is 15 residues. The CDR3 region is CAISDGPRTGNTIYF. The CDR3 DNA is TGTGCCATCAGTGACGGGCCGAGGACTGGAAACACCATATATTTT.

This clonotype was detected many times. This chain connects TRBV7-9 to TRBJ1-2, with TRBD1 matching over 7 bases. The ends lost 5 bases at V and 7 bases at J; junction bases unmatched: 13. The CDR3 consists of 15 residues. CDR1 and CDR2 (germline): SEHNR, FQNEAQ (reference sequence). The CDR3 region has the DNA TGTGCCAGCAGCCAACAGACAGGGTTCGAAGTTGGCTACACCTTC. This translates into CASSQQTGFEVGYTF.